This T cell receptor (beta chain) comes out of a study of cytomegalovirus exposure and HLA in healthy donors. Findings and caveats of the study: High sensitivity and specificity were reportedly achieved when the classifier diagnosed cytomegalovirus status. In vitro data verified three CMV-associated chains as specific for CMV antigens.

A remark on this clone: Its antigen is not identified.

Using immunoSEQ multiplex PCR, the repertoire was profiled, and TCRdb retains in-frame clones only, with some absent. The repertoire holds over 120,000 clones, with roughly 86% as singletons. V lost 2 bases and J lost 5, with 2 bases in between. Germline V lookup: CDR1 LNHDA, CDR2 SQIVND (reference sequence). The CDR3 spans 11 residues. The chain joins TRBV19 to TRBJ2-3; no reliable D call. The receptor's source is a man between 18 and 35 years old in good health and CMV-seropositive. What was sequenced was PBMCs. The CDR3 reads CASSILDTQYF. The CDR3 nucleotides are TGTGCCAGTAGTATACTAGATACGCAGTATTTT.